The entry below describes one TCR beta chain. The V end was cut by 5 bases, the J end by 0 bases, with 14 bases between. CDR1 and CDR2 (germline): MNHEY, SMNVEV (reference sequence). The CDR3 has 16 amino acids. These data are taken from a study of T cell changes during pregnancy in multiple sclerosis. Method: immunoSEQ multiplex PCR; TCRdb's copy keeps in-frame clones and lacks some. The table includes approximately 58,000 clones, 92% detected once. This sequence originates from a female donor in good health, enrolled as a control in a pregnancy study. Here the sequenced sample was peripheral blood, taken in the second trimester of pregnancy. V gene TRBV27 combines with J gene TRBJ2-1, with D perhaps TRBD2 (6 bases). CDR3 amino acids: CASSIRDWSSYNEQFF. The CDR3, as DNA: TGTGCCAGCAGTATCCGGGACTGGAGCTCCTACAATGAGCAGTTCTTC.